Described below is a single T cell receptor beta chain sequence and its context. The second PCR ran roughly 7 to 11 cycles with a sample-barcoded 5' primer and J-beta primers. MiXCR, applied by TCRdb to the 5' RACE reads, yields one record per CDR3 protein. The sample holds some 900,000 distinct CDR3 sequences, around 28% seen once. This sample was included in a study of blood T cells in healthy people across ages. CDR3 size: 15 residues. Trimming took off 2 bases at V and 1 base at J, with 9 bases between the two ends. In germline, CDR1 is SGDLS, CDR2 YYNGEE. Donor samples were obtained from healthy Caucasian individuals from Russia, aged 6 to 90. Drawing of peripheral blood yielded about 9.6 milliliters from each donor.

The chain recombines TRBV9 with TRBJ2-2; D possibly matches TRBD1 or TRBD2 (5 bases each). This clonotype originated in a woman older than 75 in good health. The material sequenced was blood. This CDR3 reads CASSVRAGNTGELFF. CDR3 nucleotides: TGTGCCAGCAGCGTCAGGGCGGGGAACACCGGGGAGCTGTTTTTT.